This entry is about one T cell receptor (beta chain). This CDR3 fails to terminate in the conserved phenylalanine or tryptophan, so it likely reflects a read error. The entry originates in a study of molecular identifiers for immune sequencing clone quantification. V gave up 0 bases and J gave up 10 bases; unmatched junction bases: 7. Germline lookup yields CDR1 DFQATT and CDR2 SNEGSKA (reference sequence). The CDR3 extends over 15 amino acids. Via MiXCR, TCRdb re-called the PCR reads, giving one row per CDR3 protein. Here the sample spans around 480,000 distinct CDR3 sequences, 20% to 25% being singletons.

The gene calls are TRBV20-1 and TRBJ1-6; 9 nucleotides agree with TRBD1. The origin of this receptor is a human donor in good health. Some libraries in this study had Jurkat cell RNA spiked in. Source material: naive CD8+ T cells from blood, with Jurkat cell RNA spiked in. The subset is: FACS-sorted CD8+CD4-CCR7+CD45RA+ naive T cells. The CDR3 region is CSARDRGQGGSPLHL. CDR3 DNA sequence: TGCAGTGCTAGAGATCGGGGACAGGGCGGGTCACCCCTCCACCTT.